The T cell receptor beta chain under discussion was sequenced for a study of blood T cell repertoires in COVID-19. Overall study: Whether acute or convalescent, the COVID-19 samples came from the United States, Italy and Spain.

TCRdb keeps only in-frame clones here, not all; method: immunoSEQ multiplex PCR. The sample has about 200,000 clones; less than 90% are singletons. The germline V gene encodes CDR1 SGHRS and CDR2 YFSETQ. With 3 bases clipped from V and 1 base from J, the junction kept 9 bases outside the gene matches. This CDR3 region has 17 residues. The chain is built from TRBV5-1 and TRBJ2-2; 7 nucleotides line up with TRBD1. This clonotype was sampled from a man aged 35 to 55 with acute or convalescent COVID-19. Sequencing was carried out using peripheral blood. The chain's CDR3 is CASSSTDWDRNTGELFF. CDR3 DNA: TGCGCCAGCAGCTCTACCGATTGGGACAGGAACACCGGGGAGCTGTTTTTT.